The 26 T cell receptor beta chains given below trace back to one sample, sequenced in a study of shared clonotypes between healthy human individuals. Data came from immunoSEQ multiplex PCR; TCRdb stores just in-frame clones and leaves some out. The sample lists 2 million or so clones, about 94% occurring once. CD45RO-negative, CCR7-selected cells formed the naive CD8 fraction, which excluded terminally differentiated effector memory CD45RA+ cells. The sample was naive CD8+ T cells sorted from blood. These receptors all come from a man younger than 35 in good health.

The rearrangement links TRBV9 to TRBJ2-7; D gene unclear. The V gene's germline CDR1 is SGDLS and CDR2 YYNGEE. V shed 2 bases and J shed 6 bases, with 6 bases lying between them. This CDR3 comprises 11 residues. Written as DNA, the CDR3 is TGTGCCAGCAGCGTCAACGGCGAGCAGTACTTC. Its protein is CASSVNGEQYF.

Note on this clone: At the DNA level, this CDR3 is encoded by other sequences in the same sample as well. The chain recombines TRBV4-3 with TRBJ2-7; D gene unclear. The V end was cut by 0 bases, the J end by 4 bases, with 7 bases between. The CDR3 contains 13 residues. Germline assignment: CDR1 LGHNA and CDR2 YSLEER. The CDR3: CASSQDTTYEQYF. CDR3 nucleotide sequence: TGCGCCAGCAGCCAAGATACGACGTACGAGCAGTACTTC.

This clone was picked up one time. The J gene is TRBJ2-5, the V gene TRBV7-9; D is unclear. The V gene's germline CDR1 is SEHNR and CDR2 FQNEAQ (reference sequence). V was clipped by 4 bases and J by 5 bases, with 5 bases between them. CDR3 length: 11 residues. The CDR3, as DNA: TGTGCCAGCAGCTCCCACGAGACCCAGTACTTC. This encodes CASSSHETQYF.

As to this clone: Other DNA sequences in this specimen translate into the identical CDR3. The CDR3 DNA is TGTGCCATCAGTGAGTCGGGATACGAGCAGTACTTC. It translates to CAISESGYEQYF. V and J are TRBV10-3 and TRBJ2-7; D remains unclear. Germline values: CDR1 ENHRY, CDR2 SYGVKD. Trimming stripped 0 bases from V and 4 bases from J, with 4 bases between. There are 12 residues in the CDR3.

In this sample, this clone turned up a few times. CDR3 residues: CAWTLDRGISPLHF. The CDR3 DNA reads TGTGCCTGGACCTTGGACAGGGGAATTTCACCCCTCCACTTT. This chain connects TRBV30 to TRBJ1-6; 9 bases align to TRBD1. The CDR3 contains 14 residues. V shed 4 bases and J 9 bases; nucleotides not matched to a gene: 7. Looked up from germline, CDR1 is GTSNPN and CDR2 is SVGIG (reference sequence).

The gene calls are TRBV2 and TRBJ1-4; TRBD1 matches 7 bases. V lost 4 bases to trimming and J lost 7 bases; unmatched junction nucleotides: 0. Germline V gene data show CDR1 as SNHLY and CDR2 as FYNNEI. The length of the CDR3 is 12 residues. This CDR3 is CASSGQGEKLFF. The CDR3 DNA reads TGTGCCAGCAGTGGACAGGGTGAAAAACTGTTTTTT.

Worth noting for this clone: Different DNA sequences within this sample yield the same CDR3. CDR3: CASSLAGSGANVLTF. The CDR3 bases are TGTGCCAGCAGCTTAGCCGGGTCTGGGGCCAACGTCCTGACTTTC. This chain links TRBV7-9 with TRBJ2-6, with D uncertain. Germline-derived CDR1 and CDR2 are SEHNR and FQNEAQ (reference sequence). The CDR3 consists of 15 residues. The V gene lost 0 bases and the J gene lost 1 base, with 4 bases spanning the gap.

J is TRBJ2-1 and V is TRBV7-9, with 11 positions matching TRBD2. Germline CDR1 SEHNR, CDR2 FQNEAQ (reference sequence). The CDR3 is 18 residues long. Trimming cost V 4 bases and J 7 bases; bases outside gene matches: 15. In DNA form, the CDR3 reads TGTGCCAGCAGCTCGCCGGCTAGCGGGAGGTTCGGTTCAAATGAGCAGTTCTTC. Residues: CASSSPASGRFGSNEQFF.

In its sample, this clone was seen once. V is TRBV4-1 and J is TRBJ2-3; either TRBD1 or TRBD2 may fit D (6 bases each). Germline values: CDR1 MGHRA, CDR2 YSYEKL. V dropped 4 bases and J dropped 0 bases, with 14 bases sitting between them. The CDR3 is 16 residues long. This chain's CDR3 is CASSPSRGTSTDTQYF. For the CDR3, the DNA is TGCGCCAGCAGCCCGAGTAGGGGGACTAGCACAGATACGCAGTATTTT.

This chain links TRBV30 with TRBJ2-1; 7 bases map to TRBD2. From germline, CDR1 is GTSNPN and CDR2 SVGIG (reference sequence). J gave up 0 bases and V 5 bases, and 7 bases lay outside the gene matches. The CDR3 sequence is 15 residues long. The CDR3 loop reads CAWAGGSYSYNEQFF. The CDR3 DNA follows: TGTGCCTGGGCTGGCGGGAGCTACTCCTACAATGAGCAGTTCTTC.

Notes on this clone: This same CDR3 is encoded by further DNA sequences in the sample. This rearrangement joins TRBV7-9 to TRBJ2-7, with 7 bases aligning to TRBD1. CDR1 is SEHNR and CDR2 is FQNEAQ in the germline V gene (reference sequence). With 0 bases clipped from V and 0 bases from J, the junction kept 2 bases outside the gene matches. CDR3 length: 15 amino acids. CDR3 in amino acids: CASSLAAGGSYEQYF. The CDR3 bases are TGTGCCAGCAGCTTAGCGGCAGGGGGCTCCTACGAGCAGTACTTC. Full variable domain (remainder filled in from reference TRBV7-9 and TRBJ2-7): DTGVSQNPRHKITKRGQNVTFRCDPISEHNRLYWYRQTLGQGPEFLTYFQNEAQLEKSRLLSDRFSAERPKGSFSTLEIQRTEQGDSAMYLCASSLAAGGSYEQYFGPGTRLTVT.

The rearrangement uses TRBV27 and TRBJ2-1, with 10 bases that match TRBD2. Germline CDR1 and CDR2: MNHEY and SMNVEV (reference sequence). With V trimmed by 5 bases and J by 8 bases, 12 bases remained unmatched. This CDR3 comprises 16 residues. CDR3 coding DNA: TGTGCCAGCAGTCCCTCTAGCGGGGGCCCCGGGTATGAGCAGTTCTTC. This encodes CASSPSSGGPGYEQFF.

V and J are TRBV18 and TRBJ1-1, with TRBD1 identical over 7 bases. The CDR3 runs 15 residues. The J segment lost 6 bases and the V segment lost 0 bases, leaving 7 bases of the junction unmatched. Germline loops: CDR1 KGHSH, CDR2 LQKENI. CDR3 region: CASSPPQGVLAEAFF. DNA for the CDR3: TGTGCCAGCTCACCACCGCAGGGGGTGTTGGCTGAAGCTTTCTTT.

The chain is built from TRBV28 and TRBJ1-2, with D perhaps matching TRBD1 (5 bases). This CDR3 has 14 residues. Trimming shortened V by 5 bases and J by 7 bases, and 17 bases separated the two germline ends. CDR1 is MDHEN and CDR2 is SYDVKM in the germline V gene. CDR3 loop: CASSDHPIGAGYTF. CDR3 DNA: TGTGCCAGCAGTGACCACCCCATAGGGGCTGGCTACACCTTC.

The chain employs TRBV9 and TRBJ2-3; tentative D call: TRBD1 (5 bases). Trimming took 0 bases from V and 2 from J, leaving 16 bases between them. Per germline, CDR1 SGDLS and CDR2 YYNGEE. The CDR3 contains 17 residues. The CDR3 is CASSVVGQGLITDTQYF. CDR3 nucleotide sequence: TGTGCCAGCAGCGTAGTGGGGCAGGGTTTAATCACAGATACGCAGTATTTT.

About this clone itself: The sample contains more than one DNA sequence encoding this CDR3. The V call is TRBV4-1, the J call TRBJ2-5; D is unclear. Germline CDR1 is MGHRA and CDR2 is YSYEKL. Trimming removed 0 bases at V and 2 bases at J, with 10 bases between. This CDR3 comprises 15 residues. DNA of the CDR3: TGCGCCAGCAGCCAAGATCCGGGTTTGCAAGAGACCCAGTACTTC. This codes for CASSQDPGLQETQYF.

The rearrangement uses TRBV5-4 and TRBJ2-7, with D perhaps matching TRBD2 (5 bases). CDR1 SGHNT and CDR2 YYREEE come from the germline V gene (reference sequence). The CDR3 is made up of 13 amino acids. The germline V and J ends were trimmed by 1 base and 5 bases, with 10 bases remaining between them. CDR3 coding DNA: TGTGCCAGCAGCTTGACCCCGGAGGACGAGCAGTACTTC. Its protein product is CASSLTPEDEQYF.

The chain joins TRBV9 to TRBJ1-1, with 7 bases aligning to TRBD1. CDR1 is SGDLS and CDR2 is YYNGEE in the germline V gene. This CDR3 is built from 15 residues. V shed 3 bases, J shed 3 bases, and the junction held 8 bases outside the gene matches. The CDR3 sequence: CASSAVGGEDTEAFF. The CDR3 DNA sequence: TGTGCCAGCAGCGCCGTAGGGGGCGAGGACACTGAAGCTTTCTTT.

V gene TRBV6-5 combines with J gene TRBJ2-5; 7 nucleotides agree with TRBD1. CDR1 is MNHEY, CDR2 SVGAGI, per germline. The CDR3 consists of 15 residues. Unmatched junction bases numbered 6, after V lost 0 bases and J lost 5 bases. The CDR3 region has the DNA TGTGCCAGCAGTTACTCGACAGGGCGGCAGGAGACCCAGTACTTC. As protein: CASSYSTGRQETQYF.

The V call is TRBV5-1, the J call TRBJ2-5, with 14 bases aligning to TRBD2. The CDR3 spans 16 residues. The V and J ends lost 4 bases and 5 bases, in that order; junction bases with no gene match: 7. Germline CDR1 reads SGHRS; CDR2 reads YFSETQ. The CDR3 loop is CASSPYWTSGGETQYF. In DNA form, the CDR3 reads TGCGCCAGCAGCCCCTACTGGACTAGCGGGGGGGAGACCCAGTACTTC.

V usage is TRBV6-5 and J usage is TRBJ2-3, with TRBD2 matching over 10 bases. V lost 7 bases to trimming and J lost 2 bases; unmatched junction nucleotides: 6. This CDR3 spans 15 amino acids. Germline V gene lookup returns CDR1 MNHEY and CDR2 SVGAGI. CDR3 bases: TGTGCCAGCACCATTAGCGGGGGGTTCACAGATACGCAGTATTTT. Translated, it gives CASTISGGFTDTQYF.

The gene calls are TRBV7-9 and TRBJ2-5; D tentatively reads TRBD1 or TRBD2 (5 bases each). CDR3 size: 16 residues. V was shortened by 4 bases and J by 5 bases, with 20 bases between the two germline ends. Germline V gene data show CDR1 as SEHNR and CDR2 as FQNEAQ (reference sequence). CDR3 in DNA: TGTGCCAGCAGCTCCGGGGACGTCGGGTTCGGGGAGACCCAGTACTTC. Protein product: CASSSGDVGFGETQYF.

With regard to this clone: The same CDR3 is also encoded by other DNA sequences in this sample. The CDR3 nucleotides are TGTGCCAGCAGCTCGTCGAGCTCCTACGAGCAGTACTTC. Translating gives CASSSSSSYEQYF. This chain links TRBV7-9 with TRBJ2-7; D unclear. The CDR3 has 13 residues. The ends were cut back, 4 bases at V and 0 bases at J, with 7 bases in the middle. CDR1 is SEHNR, CDR2 FQNEAQ, per germline (reference sequence).

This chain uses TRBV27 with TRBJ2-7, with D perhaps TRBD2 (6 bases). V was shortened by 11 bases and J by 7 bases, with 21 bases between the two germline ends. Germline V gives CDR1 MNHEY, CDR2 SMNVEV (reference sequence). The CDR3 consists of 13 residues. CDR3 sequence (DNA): TGTGCCCCTAATCCCCCCAGGGCGGGGGAGCAGTACTTC. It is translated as CAPNPPRAGEQYF.

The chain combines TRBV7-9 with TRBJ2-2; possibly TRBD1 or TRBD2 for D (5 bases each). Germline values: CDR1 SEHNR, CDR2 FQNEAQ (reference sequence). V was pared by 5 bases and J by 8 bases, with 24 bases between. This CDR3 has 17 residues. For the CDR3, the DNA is TGTGCCAGCAGCGGTCGGGGAGAACGGGACCTAAGGGGGGAGCTGTTTTTT. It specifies CASSGRGERDLRGELFF.

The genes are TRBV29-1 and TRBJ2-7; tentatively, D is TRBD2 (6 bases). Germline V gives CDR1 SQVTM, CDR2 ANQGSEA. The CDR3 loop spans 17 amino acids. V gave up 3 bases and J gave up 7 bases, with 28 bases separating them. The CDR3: CSVELSTGTGALGEQYF. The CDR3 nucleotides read TGCAGCGTTGAGCTTAGCACCGGGACTGGGGCCCTAGGAGAGCAGTACTTC.